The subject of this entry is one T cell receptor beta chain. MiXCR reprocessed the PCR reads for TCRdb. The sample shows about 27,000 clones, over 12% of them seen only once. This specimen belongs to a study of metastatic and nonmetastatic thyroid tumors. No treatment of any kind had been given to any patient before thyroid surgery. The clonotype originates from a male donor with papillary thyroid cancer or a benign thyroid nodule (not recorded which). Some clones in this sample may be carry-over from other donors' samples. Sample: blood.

This chain's CDR3 is CASSISYEQYF. The CDR3, as DNA: TGTGCCAGCAGCATCTCCTACGAGCAGTACTTC. This sequence joins TRBV7-2 and TRBJ2-7; D not certain. V was pared by 5 bases and J by 0 bases, with 2 bases between. This CDR3 spans 11 amino acids. CDR1 is SGHTA, CDR2 FQGNSA, per germline.